The 29 T cell receptor beta chains below come from one sample, sequenced in a study of cytomegalovirus exposure and HLA in healthy donors. PCR amplification relied on 60 Vbeta primers (plus 13 Jbeta primers). Sequenced by immunoSEQ multiplex PCR; TCRdb stores in-frame clones only, minus some. The table shows about 130,000 clones, with 80% occurring only once. The material sequenced was PBMCs. The receptors come from a man aged 30 to 39 in good health and CMV-seropositive.

The chain is built from TRBV25-1 and TRBJ1-2; the match to TRBD1 covers 7 bases. Germline loops: CDR1 MGHDK, CDR2 SYGVNS. V gave up 5 bases and J gave up 6 bases; unmatched junction bases: 21. This CDR3 comprises 18 residues. In DNA, the CDR3 is TGTGCCAGCAGTTCCCTGAATGGTAGGGGGCGCGGGGAGGATGGCTACACCTTC. Protein: CASSSLNGRGRGEDGYTF.

The gene calls are TRBV4-1 and TRBJ2-7; D may be TRBD1 (6 bases). The V end lost 2 bases, the J end lost 4 bases, and 12 bases lay between the germline ends. The V gene's germline CDR1 is MGHRA and CDR2 YSYEKL. CDR3 length equals 14 residues. CDR3 sequence: CASSQTLGGYEQYF. Written as DNA, the CDR3 is TGCGCCAGCAGCCAAACCTTAGGGGGATACGAGCAGTACTTC.

V gene TRBV6-5 combines with J gene TRBJ2-7; D may be TRBD2 (6 bases). This CDR3 has 14 amino acids. The germline V gene has CDR1 MNHEY and CDR2 SVGAGI. Trimming removed 4 bases at V and 0 bases at J, with 10 bases between. The CDR3 DNA sequence: TGTGCCAGCAGTTTAGCGGAGAGCTCCTACGAGCAGTACTTC. It codes for CASSLAESSYEQYF.

The rearrangement joins TRBV18 to TRBJ2-3; no reliable D call. Between the trimmed V and J ends, which lost 4 bases and 2 bases, there was a span of 10 bases. The V gene's germline CDR1 is KGHSH and CDR2 LQKENI. The CDR3 runs 14 residues. CDR3 loop: CASSLRSTTDTQYF. The CDR3 region has the DNA TGTGCCAGCTCACTACGGAGTACCACAGATACGCAGTATTTT.

The rearrangement links TRBV5-1 to TRBJ1-1; D perhaps matches TRBD1 (5 bases). V was cut by 5 bases and J by 1 base, with 9 bases left in between. The CDR3 sequence is 13 residues long. Germline V gene lookup returns CDR1 SGHRS and CDR2 YFSETQ. CDR3 amino acids: CASSRGQNTEAFF. In nucleotides, the CDR3 is TGCGCCAGCAGTAGAGGACAGAACACTGAAGCTTTCTTT.

This clone was picked up one time. The chain recombines TRBV7-9 with TRBJ2-7; D possibly corresponds to TRBD2 (6 bases). This CDR3 is 15 amino acids long. In germline, CDR1 is SEHNR, CDR2 FQNEAQ (reference sequence). V lost 10 bases, J lost 0 bases, and 19 bases lay in between. This CDR3 reads CATVPALSGSYEQYF. CDR3 DNA sequence: TGTGCCACCGTCCCGGCCCTTAGCGGCTCCTACGAGCAGTACTTC.

V gene TRBV6-1 combines with J gene TRBJ1-2; no firm D call. The CDR3 length is 12 residues. V gave up 3 bases and J gave up 4 bases, with 6 bases separating them. Germline V gene sequence: CDR1 MNHNS, CDR2 SASEGT. CDR3 sequence: CASSDRSYGYTF. In DNA, the CDR3 is TGTGCCAGCAGTGACAGGTCCTATGGCTACACCTTC.

This rearrangement joins TRBV30 to TRBJ2-5; 14 bases line up with TRBD2. The germline V gene has CDR1 GTSNPN and CDR2 SVGIG (reference sequence). J was trimmed by 5 bases and V by 5 bases; bases with no gene match: 7. The CDR3 is 15 residues long. As DNA, the CDR3 is TGTGCCTGGGGGACTAGCGGGGGAGTCCGGGAGACCCAGTACTTC. Protein product: CAWGTSGGVRETQYF.

The chain has TRBV5-1 and TRBJ1-1; D not certain. The CDR3 spans 14 residues. Germline V CDR1 and CDR2: SGHRS, YFSETQ. V lost 4 bases and J 2 bases, leaving 12 bases between the germline ends. The CDR3 loop reads CASSNRAGNTEAFF. The CDR3 DNA is TGCGCCAGCAGCAATCGGGCGGGTAACACTGAAGCTTTCTTT.

The chain is built from TRBV5-6 and TRBJ1-4, with 8 bases identical to TRBD1. V lost 0 bases, J lost 7 bases, and 5 bases stayed unmatched. Looked up from germline, CDR1 is SGHDT and CDR2 is YYEEEE. The CDR3 extends over 15 amino acids. CDR3 in amino acids: CASSLDHRGGEKLFF. CDR3 coding DNA: TGTGCCAGCAGCTTGGATCACAGGGGGGGTGAAAAACTGTTTTTT.

This chain links TRBV11-2 with TRBJ2-5, with 7 bases matching TRBD1. V shed 3 bases, J shed 2 bases, and the junction held 15 bases outside the gene matches. Germline-derived CDR1 and CDR2 are SGHAT and FQNNGV. The CDR3 contains 18 residues. CDR3 amino acids: CASSLDTIRQGLQETQYF. CDR3 bases: TGTGCCAGCAGCTTGGACACCATTAGACAGGGCCTACAAGAGACCCAGTACTTC.

The chain carries TRBV7-9 and TRBJ2-3; TRBD2 might be the D (7 bases). Germline V gene data show CDR1 as SEHNR and CDR2 as FQNEAQ (reference sequence). Trimming stripped 2 bases from V and 1 base from J, with 10 bases between. The CDR3 is made up of 15 amino acids. DNA for the CDR3: TGTGCCAGCAGCTTACAAGGGGGGGGCACAGATACGCAGTATTTT. Amino acids: CASSLQGGGTDTQYF.

This chain links TRBV11-1 with TRBJ2-2, with 8 bases fitting TRBD2. Germline trimming cut 3 bases from V and 2 bases from J; bases unmatched to any gene: 5. The CDR3 loop spans 16 amino acids. The germline V gene has CDR1 SGHAT and CDR2 FQDESV (reference sequence). The CDR3 DNA reads as TGTGCCAGCAGCTTCAGCGGGGGCCTAAACACCGGGGAGCTGTTTTTT. Translating it yields CASSFSGGLNTGELFF.

The V gene is TRBV13, the J gene TRBJ1-5; D perhaps matches TRBD1 (5 bases). The germline V and J ends were trimmed by 5 bases and 6 bases, with 14 bases remaining between them. The CDR3 sequence is 14 residues long. CDR1 and CDR2 (germline): PRHDT, FYEKMQ (reference sequence). In nucleotides, the CDR3 is TGTGCCAGCAGCACCTCAGGGTCGGGTCAGCCCCAGCATTTT. The encoded protein is CASSTSGSGQPQHF.

The chain joins TRBV10-2 to TRBJ2-3; 9 bases are shared with TRBD2. Trimming removed 7 bases from V and 3 bases from J; junction bases left unmatched: 2. CDR3 size: 13 residues. Germline assignment: CDR1 WSHSY and CDR2 SAAADI. CDR3 in DNA: TGCGCCAGCAATAGCGGGGGAACAGATACGCAGTATTTT. Protein product: CASNSGGTDTQYF.

The chain recombines TRBV10-3 with TRBJ2-7; D is ambiguous. The CDR3 runs to 12 residues. V was trimmed by 3 bases and J by 1 base, leaving 4 bases between them. Germline V gene lookup returns CDR1 ENHRY and CDR2 SYGVKD. The CDR3 nucleotides read TGTGCCATCAGTGACGAGTCCTACGAGCAGTACTTC. This gives the protein CAISDESYEQYF.

The V call is TRBV7-8, the J call TRBJ1-6; perhaps TRBD1 as D (5 bases). The CDR3 runs to 16 residues. Germline V gene sequence: CDR1 SGHVS, CDR2 FQNEAQ. V was clipped by 5 bases and J by 5 bases, with 16 bases between them. The CDR3, as DNA: TGTGCCAGCAGCCCGGCCCTTCAGGGCGATAATTCACCCCTCCACTTT. It translates to CASSPALQGDNSPLHF.

The chain recombines TRBV14 with TRBJ2-3; 7 bases align to TRBD2. This CDR3 is 15 amino acids long. The germline CDR1 and CDR2 sequences are SGHDN and FVKESK. J was trimmed by 3 bases and V by 6 bases; bases with no gene match: 9. The CDR3 nucleotides are TGTGCCAGCAGGGCCATGACTAGCTTAACAGATACGCAGTATTTT. This encodes CASRAMTSLTDTQYF.

The chain employs TRBV27 and TRBJ2-1; possible D gene TRBD1, 5 bases. Germline V gene data show CDR1 as MNHEY and CDR2 as SMNVEV (reference sequence). CDR3 size: 14 residues. V lost 3 bases, J lost 3 bases, and 9 bases lay in between. This chain's CDR3 is CASSFRADYNEQFF. The DNA of the CDR3 is TGTGCCAGCAGTTTCAGGGCAGACTACAATGAGCAGTTCTTC.

V and J are TRBV5-4 and TRBJ1-2, with 8 bases fitting TRBD1. The CDR3 length is 14 residues. Trimming removed 2 bases from V and 9 bases from J; junction bases left unmatched: 9. Germline CDR1 reads SGHNT; CDR2 reads YYREEE (reference sequence). Here the CDR3 DNA reads TGTGCCAGCAGCTTCGGACAGGGCCCCGTAAGCTACACCTTC. Translating gives CASSFGQGPVSYTF.

The genes are TRBV4-1 and TRBJ2-1, with D possibly matching TRBD1 (5 bases). Trimming pared 0 bases from V and 5 bases from J, leaving 11 bases between. This CDR3 is built from 15 residues. The germline V gene encodes CDR1 MGHRA and CDR2 YSYEKL. CDR3 sequence (DNA): TGCGCCAGCAGCCAAGATAGAGACAGAAACAATGAGCAGTTCTTC. It codes for CASSQDRDRNNEQFF.

The count of this clone is one. The chain carries TRBV9 and TRBJ2-1; D not certain. Germline CDR1 reads SGDLS; CDR2 reads YYNGEE. Between the trimmed V and J ends, which lost 0 bases and 10 bases, there was a span of 17 bases. The CDR3 runs 15 residues. In DNA form, the CDR3 reads TGTGCCAGCAGCGTAGTGTCGAGAGGTCCTTGGGAGCAGTTCTTC. Translating gives CASSVVSRGPWEQFF.

The CDR3 protein is CASRRTGGDYEQYF. CDR3 bases: TGTGCCAGCAGAAGGACAGGGGGGGACTACGAGCAGTACTTC. The chain uses TRBV27 and TRBJ2-7, with 10 bases lining up with TRBD1. Germline CDR1 reads MNHEY; CDR2 reads SMNVEV (reference sequence). Trimming cost V 6 bases and J 3 bases; bases outside gene matches: 5. The CDR3 length is 14 residues.

The J gene is TRBJ2-7, the V gene TRBV27; the match to TRBD1 covers 9 bases. The trim removed 5 bases at V and 2 bases at J, leaving 10 bases unmatched. CDR1 is MNHEY, CDR2 SMNVEV, per germline (reference sequence). This CDR3 comprises 16 residues. The CDR3 region has the DNA TGTGCCAGCAGTCCCAAGGGACAGGGCGTTGCCTACGAGCAGTACTTC. It codes for CASSPKGQGVAYEQYF.

This clone has more than one count but fewer than ten. V usage is TRBV16 and J usage is TRBJ1-6, with TRBD1 as a possible D gene (5 bases). Trimming took off 6 bases at V and 0 bases at J, with 12 bases between the two ends. This CDR3 comprises 16 residues. The germline V gene encodes CDR1 KGHSY and CDR2 FQNENV. The CDR3 spells CASRPRQSSYNSPLHF. The CDR3, as DNA: TGTGCCAGCAGACCAAGACAGAGCTCCTATAATTCACCCCTCCACTTT.

This clone was counted only a few times. The chain links TRBV5-5 to TRBJ1-6; the D gene is possibly TRBD1 (6 bases). Trimming shortened V by 1 base and J by 8 bases, and 10 bases separated the two germline ends. The CDR3 runs to 14 residues. Per the germline V gene, CDR1 is SGHKS and CDR2 is YYEKEE (reference sequence). The CDR3 DNA sequence: TGTGCCAGCAGCTTGTCAGGGGCCCATTCACCCCTCCACTTT. This encodes CASSLSGAHSPLHF.

CDR3 DNA: TGTGCCAGCAGCAGACTAGCGGGGGGCCTCCGGGAGACCCAGTACTTC. Its translation is CASSRLAGGLRETQYF. The chain carries TRBV5-6 and TRBJ2-5; TRBD2 matches at 13 bases. Trimming cost V 4 bases and J 5 bases; bases outside gene matches: 8. CDR3 length: 16 residues. Germline V CDR1 and CDR2: SGHDT, YYEEEE.

The rearrangement links TRBV5-1 to TRBJ1-4; 7 nucleotides align to TRBD1. CDR3 length: 15 residues. Unmatched junction bases numbered 3, after V lost 1 base and J lost 3 bases. The germline V gene has CDR1 SGHRS and CDR2 YFSETQ. This CDR3 reads CASSLPGTANEKLFF. The CDR3 nucleotides read TGCGCCAGCAGCTTGCCCGGGACAGCTAATGAAAAACTGTTTTTT.

CDR3 coding DNA: TGTGCCAGCAGCACGGACAGTTGGCAGCAGTACTTC. Translating gives CASSTDSWQQYF. The V and J genes are TRBV9 and TRBJ2-7, with D perhaps TRBD1 (6 bases). V lost 4 bases, J lost 8 bases, and 13 bases lay in between. The CDR3 consists of 12 residues. Germline values: CDR1 SGDLS, CDR2 YYNGEE. The whole variable domain, remainder taken from reference TRBV9 and TRBJ2-7, is DSGVTQTPKHLITATGQRVTLRCSPRSGDLSVYWYQQSLDQGLQFLIQYYNGEERAKGNILERFSAQQFPDLHSELNLSSLELGDSALYFCASSTDSWQQYFGPGTRLTVT.